The 30 T cell receptor beta chains below all came from one sample that was sequenced in a study of cytomegalovirus exposure and HLA in healthy donors. PCR used 60 Vbeta primers and 13 Jbeta primers. TCRdb's table, derived via immunoSEQ multiplex PCR, lists solely in-frame clones and lacks some. The sample lists about 160,000 clones, 86% seen once, with roughly 1.9% in the top ten. The sequencing input was PBMCs. The origin of the receptors is a young woman in good health and CMV-seronegative.

The J gene is TRBJ2-2, the V gene TRBV18, with a weak D call TRBD1 (6 bases). There are 15 residues in the CDR3. The V and J ends lost 4 bases and 3 bases respectively, with 12 bases between them. CDR1 and CDR2 from the germline V gene are KGHSH and LQKENI. The chain's CDR3 is CASSQPGHYTGELFF. DNA for the CDR3: TGTGCCAGCTCACAACCGGGACACTACACCGGGGAGCTGTTTTTT.

The chain uses TRBV5-6 and TRBJ1-2; D might be TRBD1 (5 bases). Germline lookup yields CDR1 SGHDT and CDR2 YYEEEE. This CDR3 has 14 amino acids. Between the trimmed V and J ends, which lost 3 bases and 4 bases, there was a span of 13 bases. This chain's CDR3 is CASSWGLSIYGYTF. Here the CDR3 DNA reads TGTGCCAGCAGCTGGGGACTGTCTATCTATGGCTACACCTTC.

This rearrangement joins TRBV30 to TRBJ2-1; TRBD2 matches at 15 bases. V shed 1 base, J shed 9 bases, and the junction held 4 bases outside the gene matches. The CDR3 spans 15 residues. Germline-derived CDR1 and CDR2 are GTSNPN and SVGIG (reference sequence). The CDR3 loop is CAWSGKGLAGGEQFF. CDR3 nucleotide sequence: TGTGCCTGGAGTGGAAAGGGACTAGCGGGAGGTGAGCAGTTCTTC.

Details on this clone: At the DNA level, this CDR3 is encoded by other sequences in the same sample as well. Here the CDR3 reads CASSYGTGGADTQYF. The CDR3 coding sequence is TGTGCCAGCAGTTACGGGACAGGGGGCGCAGATACGCAGTATTTT. The V call is TRBV6-5, the J call TRBJ2-3, with 12 nucleotides matching TRBD1. The germline CDR1 and CDR2 sequences are MNHEY and SVGAGI. The length of the CDR3 is 15 residues. The ends lost 2 bases at V and 4 bases at J; junction bases unmatched: 1.

The J gene is TRBJ2-4, the V gene TRBV29-1; TRBD1 matches 7 bases. The CDR3 spans 13 residues. CDR1 SQVTM and CDR2 ANQGSEA come from the germline V gene. Germline trimming cut 7 bases from V and 7 bases from J; bases unmatched to any gene: 10. The CDR3 region is CSGTEGAQNIQYF. Written as DNA, the CDR3 is TGCAGCGGTACAGAGGGGGCGCAGAACATTCAGTACTTC.

The chain recombines TRBV7-9 with TRBJ1-2; 10 bases align to TRBD1. Germline lookup yields CDR1 SEHNR and CDR2 FQNEAQ (reference sequence). The CDR3 extends over 15 amino acids. Germline trimming cut 5 bases from V and 3 bases from J; bases unmatched to any gene: 6. CDR3 nucleotides: TGTGCCAGCAGCCCGGGACAGGGGAGTCACTATGGCTACACCTTC. Translating gives CASSPGQGSHYGYTF. Based on the CDR3 plus reference TRBV7-9 and TRBJ1-2, the full variable domain is DTGVSQNPRHKITKRGQNVTFRCDPISEHNRLYWYRQTLGQGPEFLTYFQNEAQLEKSRLLSDRFSAERPKGSFSTLEIQRTEQGDSAMYLCASSPGQGSHYGYTFGSGTRLTVV.

The V gene is TRBV30, the J gene TRBJ2-7; possible D gene TRBD2, 6 bases. The CDR3 spans 13 residues. Germline-derived CDR1 and CDR2 are GTSNPN and SVGIG (reference sequence). Trimming removed 2 bases from V and 4 bases from J, with 12 bases in between. The CDR3 bases are TGTGCCTGGAGTCGGGGGAACCTTTACGAGCAGTACTTC. It encodes CAWSRGNLYEQYF.

V gene TRBV5-1 combines with J gene TRBJ2-5; 14 bases align to TRBD2. V lost 4 bases to trimming and J lost 3 bases; unmatched junction nucleotides: 2. CDR1 is SGHRS and CDR2 is YFSETQ in the germline V gene. This CDR3 contains 15 residues. Here the CDR3 reads CASSPGLAGEETQYF. CDR3 DNA: TGCGCCAGCAGCCCGGGACTAGCGGGAGAAGAGACCCAGTACTTC.

The chain couples TRBV28 to TRBJ1-2; 9 positions agree with TRBD1. The length of the CDR3 is 16 residues. CDR1 is MDHEN and CDR2 is SYDVKM in the germline V gene. V gave up 2 bases and J gave up 1 base; unmatched junction bases: 5. CDR3 coding DNA: TGTGCCAGCAGTTTAGGGGACAGGGCTTATAACTATGGCTACACCTTC. It codes for CASSLGDRAYNYGYTF.

The chain is built from TRBV15 and TRBJ2-3; D may be TRBD1 (5 bases). V was cut by 4 bases and J by 2 bases, with 10 bases left in between. This CDR3 contains 14 residues. Germline assignment: CDR1 LNHNV and CDR2 YYDKDF (reference sequence). CDR3 nucleotide sequence: TGTGCCACCAGCATGGGCAGGGCCACAGATACGCAGTATTTT. Translated: CATSMGRATDTQYF.

Only a few counts were recorded for this clone. V gene TRBV5-4 combines with J gene TRBJ2-1; 16 bases are shared with TRBD2. This CDR3 comprises 16 residues. Germline V lookup: CDR1 SGHNT, CDR2 YYREEE (reference sequence). The V gene end was trimmed by 4 bases and the J gene end by 6 bases; junction bases not matched to a gene: 4. The chain's CDR3 is CASSEGLAGGLNEQFF. The CDR3 coding sequence is TGTGCCAGCAGCGAGGGACTAGCGGGGGGGCTCAATGAGCAGTTCTTC.

The rearrangement uses TRBV4-1 and TRBJ1-2, with D possibly TRBD1 on 6 matching bases. The germline CDR1 and CDR2 sequences are MGHRA and YSYEKL. V shed 4 bases and J shed 0 bases, with 12 bases lying between them. This CDR3 has 15 amino acids. The CDR3 reads CASSPKDSSNYGYTF. DNA for the CDR3: TGCGCCAGCAGCCCAAAGGACAGTTCTAACTATGGCTACACCTTC.

The chain employs TRBV25-1 and TRBJ2-5, with TRBD2 as a possible D gene (5 bases). The last part of the DNA fits TRBJ2-7 better; the J call may be wrong. Germline loops: CDR1 MGHDK, CDR2 SYGVNS. The CDR3 has 13 amino acids. CDR3 sequence (DNA): TGTGCCAGCAGTGAAGAGGGTACCTACGAGCAGTACTTC. The encoded protein is CASSEEGTYEQYF.

Only a few counts were recorded for this clone. The chain is built from TRBV2 and TRBJ1-1; D unresolved. Trimming took off 10 bases at V and 7 bases at J, with 16 bases between the two ends. The CDR3 has 12 residues. Germline CDR1 SNHLY, CDR2 FYNNEI. DNA of the CDR3: TGTGCCAACGTGGCCGGCCCGGGTGAAGCTTTCTTT. This sequence encodes CANVAGPGEAFF.

A note on this clone: The junction differs from germline at one of its ends, possibly a read error. This chain joins TRBV7-9 and TRBJ2-3; 10 bases match TRBD2. The CDR3 has 14 residues. The germline gives CDR1 SEHNR, CDR2 FQNEAQ (reference sequence). The CDR3 sequence is CSSSTAGGRDTQYF. CDR3 nucleotides: TGTTCCAGCAGCACAGCGGGGGGGCGAGATACGCAGTATTTT.

The chain links TRBV6-5 to TRBJ2-5; tentatively, D is TRBD2 (6 bases). The DNA end is more similar to TRBJ2-7, so the J call may be wrong. Germline CDR1 and CDR2: MNHEY and SVGAGI. The CDR3 loop spans 16 amino acids. As DNA, the CDR3 is TGTGCCAGCAGTTATCCCCGGGACGGAGGGACCTACGAGCAGTACTTC. It yields the protein CASSYPRDGGTYEQYF.

The V call is TRBV29-1, the J call TRBJ1-3; possibly TRBD1 for D (5 bases). Trimming took off 4 bases at V and 0 bases at J, with 13 bases between the two ends. This CDR3 is 15 amino acids long. CDR1 and CDR2 (germline): SQVTM, ANQGSEA. CDR3 loop: CSVGLGDSSGNTIYF. As DNA, the CDR3 is TGCAGCGTTGGACTAGGGGATAGCTCTGGAAACACCATATATTTT.

The J gene is TRBJ1-1, the V gene TRBV2; 9 nucleotides align to TRBD1. There are 15 residues in the CDR3. With V trimmed by 7 bases and J by 4 bases, 10 bases remained unmatched. Germline V gene lookup returns CDR1 SNHLY and CDR2 FYNNEI. CDR3 in DNA: TGTGCCAGCACCGACGGAGGGACAGGGTTCACTGAAGCTTTCTTT. Translating gives CASTDGGTGFTEAFF.

V usage is TRBV5-1 and J usage is TRBJ2-4; D call uncertain. This CDR3 is built from 14 residues. Germline-derived CDR1 and CDR2 are SGHRS and YFSETQ. V was pared by 2 bases and J by 0 bases, with 6 bases between. The CDR3 spells CASSFEVAKNIQYF. The CDR3 DNA is TGCGCCAGCAGCTTCGAGGTAGCCAAAAACATTCAGTACTTC.

The chain links TRBV28 to TRBJ2-3; 7 bases are a match to TRBD2. Germline V gene sequence: CDR1 MDHEN, CDR2 SYDVKM. This CDR3 is 16 amino acids long. V was clipped by 4 bases and J by 6 bases; unmatched bases: 13. The CDR3 reads CASSSMLAVLTDTQYF. Here the CDR3 DNA reads TGTGCCAGCAGTTCGATGCTAGCGGTCCTTACGGATACGCAGTATTTT.

The chain is built from TRBV23-1 and TRBJ2-5, with 10 positions matching TRBD1. TRBV23-1 is identified as an open reading frame with a role that is uncertain. Losses at the gene ends were 9 bases for V and 4 bases for J; bases not matched to a gene: 5. This CDR3 is built from 13 residues. CDR3 region: CARRGDRGETQYF. The CDR3 DNA follows: TGCGCCAGACGGGGGGACAGGGGAGAGACCCAGTACTTC.

A single count supports this clone. One junction end disagrees with the germline gene, perhaps due to a read error. The chain combines TRBV4-2 with TRBJ2-1, with 8 bases that match TRBD2. In germline, CDR1 is LGHNA, CDR2 YNFKEQ. This CDR3 contains 11 residues. CDR3 residues: CASSQGTSKVF. DNA for the CDR3: TGTGCCAGCAGCCAAGGGACTAGCAAGGTCTTC.

This clone is a singleton in its sample. The rearrangement uses TRBV5-5 and TRBJ1-2; D is undetermined. The length of the CDR3 is 15 residues. Germline assignment: CDR1 SGHKS and CDR2 YYEKEE (reference sequence). Deletions cut 4 bases from V and 4 bases from J, with 17 bases between. The CDR3 loop reads CASSQDGVLGYGYTF. DNA for the CDR3: TGTGCCAGCAGCCAGGACGGGGTGCTTGGCTATGGCTACACCTTC. Variable domain in full (rest from reference TRBV5-5 and TRBJ1-2): DAGVTQSPTHLIKTRGQQVTLRCSPISGHKSVSWYQQVLGQGPQFIFQYYEKEERGRGNFPDRFSARQFPNYSSELNVNALLLGDSALYLCASSQDGVLGYGYTFGSGTRLTVV.

This rearrangement joins TRBV2 to TRBJ2-2; no clear D gene. Germline V gene sequence: CDR1 SNHLY, CDR2 FYNNEI. V lost 8 bases and J lost 6, with 16 bases in between. The CDR3 runs 14 residues. The chain's CDR3 is CASPKVGYSGELFF. CDR3 bases: TGTGCCAGCCCTAAGGTCGGGTATTCCGGGGAGCTGTTTTTT.

The chain combines TRBV5-4 with TRBJ2-7; weak D call: TRBD1 (6 bases). This CDR3 spans 15 amino acids. Germline V CDR1 and CDR2: SGHNT, YYREEE (reference sequence). Trimming took off 0 bases at V and 3 bases at J, with 13 bases between the two ends. CDR3 loop: CASSLDFWGHYEQYF. The CDR3 DNA reads TGTGCCAGCAGCTTGGATTTCTGGGGACACTACGAGCAGTACTTC.

V is TRBV4-1 and J is TRBJ1-2, with D uncertain. CDR3 size: 17 residues. V was shortened by 4 bases and J by 4 bases, with 22 bases between the two germline ends. Germline V lookup: CDR1 MGHRA, CDR2 YSYEKL. CDR3 sequence reads: CASSPVRGSRPGYGYTF. In nucleotides, the CDR3 is TGCGCCAGCAGCCCCGTCCGGGGTTCCCGACCGGGCTATGGCTACACCTTC.

In this sample, this clone turned up a few times. The chain recombines TRBV7-9 with TRBJ2-7, with D perhaps matching TRBD2 (7 bases). The germline V gene has CDR1 SEHNR and CDR2 FQNEAQ (reference sequence). V gave up 5 bases and J gave up 0 bases, with 11 bases separating them. The CDR3 runs to 14 residues. The CDR3 nucleotides read TGTGCCAGCAGCCGGGGGGCTAGCTCCTACGAGCAGTACTTC. This translates into CASSRGASSYEQYF.

The chain employs TRBV5-4 and TRBJ2-1; D not certain. The CDR3 spans 14 residues. With 0 bases removed from V and 10 bases from J, the gap between germline ends came to 14 bases. Germline assignment: CDR1 SGHNT and CDR2 YYREEE (reference sequence). CDR3 nucleotides: TGTGCCAGCAGCTTGGTGCCCCTACCAGGCGAGCAGTTCTTC. It codes for CASSLVPLPGEQFF.

This chain joins TRBV5-1 and TRBJ2-6; 10 bases match TRBD1. With 2 bases clipped from V and 0 bases from J, the junction kept 5 bases outside the gene matches. The CDR3 is 18 amino acids. The germline V gene encodes CDR1 SGHRS and CDR2 YFSETQ. For the CDR3, the DNA is TGCGCCAGCAGCTTATGGGACAGGGGATCCTCTGGGGCCAACGTCCTGACTTTC. Protein sequence: CASSLWDRGSSGANVLTF. Using reference TRBV5-1 and TRBJ2-6 for the parts outside the CDR3, the full variable domain is KAGVTQTPRYLIKTRGQQVTLSCSPISGHRSVSWYQQTPGQGLQFLFEYFSETQRNKGNFPGRFSGRQFSNSRSEMNVSTLELGDSALYLCASSLWDRGSSGANVLTFGAGSRLTVL.

The V call is TRBV9, the J call TRBJ2-1; 9 bases agree with TRBD2. Germline V gene sequence: CDR1 SGDLS, CDR2 YYNGEE. The J segment lost 1 base and the V segment lost 4 bases, leaving 6 bases of the junction unmatched. The CDR3 extends over 16 amino acids. The CDR3 DNA reads TGTGCCAGCAGCCCCCGACTAGCGGATTCCTACAATGAGCAGTTCTTC. As protein: CASSPRLADSYNEQFF.